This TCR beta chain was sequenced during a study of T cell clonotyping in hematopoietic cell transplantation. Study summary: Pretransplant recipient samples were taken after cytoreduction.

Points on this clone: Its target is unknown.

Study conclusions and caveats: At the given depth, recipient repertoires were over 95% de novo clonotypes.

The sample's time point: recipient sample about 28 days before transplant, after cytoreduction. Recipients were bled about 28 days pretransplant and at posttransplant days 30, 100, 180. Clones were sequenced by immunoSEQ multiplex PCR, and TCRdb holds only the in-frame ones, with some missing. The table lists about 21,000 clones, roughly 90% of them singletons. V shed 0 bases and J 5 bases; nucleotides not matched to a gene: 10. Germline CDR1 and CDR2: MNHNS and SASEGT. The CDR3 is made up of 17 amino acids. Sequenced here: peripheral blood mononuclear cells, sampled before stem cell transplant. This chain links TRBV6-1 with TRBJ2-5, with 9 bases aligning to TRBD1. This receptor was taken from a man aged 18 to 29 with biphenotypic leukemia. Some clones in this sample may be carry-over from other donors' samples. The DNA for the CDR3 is TGTGCCAGCAGTGAAGCAGGTTTGGGACAGGGCTGGGAGACCCAGTACTTC. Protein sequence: CASSEAGLGQGWETQYF.